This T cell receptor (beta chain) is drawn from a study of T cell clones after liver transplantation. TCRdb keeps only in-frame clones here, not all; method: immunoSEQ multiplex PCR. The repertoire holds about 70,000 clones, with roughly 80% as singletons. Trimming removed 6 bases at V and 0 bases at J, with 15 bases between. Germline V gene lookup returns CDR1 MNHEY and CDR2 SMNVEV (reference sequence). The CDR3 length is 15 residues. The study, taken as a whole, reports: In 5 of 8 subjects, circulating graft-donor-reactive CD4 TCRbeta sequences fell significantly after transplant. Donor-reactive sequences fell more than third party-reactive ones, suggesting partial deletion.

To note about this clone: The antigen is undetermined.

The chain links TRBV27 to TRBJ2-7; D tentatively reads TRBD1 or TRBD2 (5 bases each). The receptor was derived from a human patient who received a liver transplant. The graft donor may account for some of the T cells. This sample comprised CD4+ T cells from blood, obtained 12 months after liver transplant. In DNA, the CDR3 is TGTGCCAGCAGACTTACGGGACCGAACTCCTACGAGCAGTACTTC. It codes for CASRLTGPNSYEQYF.